This T cell receptor (beta chain) was found in a study of technical replicates of blood from several donors. CDR1 is MGHRA and CDR2 is YSYEKL in the germline V gene. Trimming at V came to 3 bases and at J to 7 bases, leaving 7 bases not matched to a gene. CDR3 length equals 16 residues. Clones were read by immunoSEQ multiplex PCR, and TCRdb kept only the in-frame ones, dropping some. This table has approximately 76,000 clones, approximately 83% appearing once. Sequenced input: PBMCs. The chain employs TRBV4-1 and TRBJ2-1, with 12 bases matching TRBD2. This receptor was obtained from a human donor in good health. Some clones in this sample may be carry-over from other donors' samples. The CDR3 nucleotides are TGCGCCAGCAGCCATCTAAGACTAGCGGGAGTTAATGAGCAGTTCTTC. Its protein is CASSHLRLAGVNEQFF.